A selection of T cell receptor beta chains follows, all from one sample in a study of CD8 T cells in ankylosing spondylitis. MiXCR was run by TCRdb on the 5' RACE reads, yielding one entry per CDR3 protein. The sample has around 180,000 distinct CDR3 sequences; around a sixth are singletons. What was sequenced was blood, either unsorted or a sorted T cell fraction (not recorded which). Receptor source: a male donor aged 10-35 years with ankylosing spondylitis or in good health (not recorded which). Both conserved end residues are part of each CDR3. D genes are given only for firm matches. Clone size appears in some rows only: once, few, many, or a class for an expanded clone.

abundance: -; d_gene: -; j_gene: TRBJ2-1; v_gene: TRBV25-1; CDR3nt: TGTGCCAGCAGTGATTTGGGGCGGGATGAGCAGTTCTTC; CDR3aa: CASSDLGRDEQFF
abundance: few; d_gene: -; j_gene: TRBJ1-1; v_gene: TRBV5-1; CDR3nt: TGCGCCAGCAGCCCGGGAAACAGTCCTTCTATCACTGAAGCTTTCTTT; CDR3aa: CASSPGNSPSITEAFF
abundance: few; d_gene: TRBD2; j_gene: TRBJ2-7; v_gene: TRBV20-1; CDR3nt: TGCAGTGCTAGCCCGAGGGGAAGCGCGGGGGGTGGAGAGCAGTACTTC; CDR3aa: CSASPRGSAGGGEQYF
abundance: many; d_gene: TRBD2; j_gene: TRBJ2-3; v_gene: TRBV20-1; CDR3nt: TGCAGTGCCGAGGGGCTAGCGGGAGTCACAGATACGCAGTATTTT; CDR3aa: CSAEGLAGVTDTQYF
abundance: many; d_gene: -; j_gene: TRBJ2-4; v_gene: TRBV20-1; CDR3nt: TGCAGTGCCAGTTCCTTGCCCGAGCCTAACATTCAGTACTTC; CDR3aa: CSASSLPEPNIQYF
abundance: many; d_gene: TRBD1; j_gene: TRBJ1-2; v_gene: TRBV12-3/TRBV12-4; CDR3nt: TGTGCCAGCAGTCTCCTGACAGGGGGTCTTGGTGGCTACACCTTC; CDR3aa: CASSLLTGGLGGYTF
abundance: -; d_gene: -; j_gene: TRBJ2-3; v_gene: TRBV4-3; CDR3nt: TGCGCCAGCAGCCCGCAGCGGAGCACAGATACGCAGTATTTT; CDR3aa: CASSPQRSTDTQYF
abundance: few; d_gene: TRBD2; j_gene: TRBJ2-1; v_gene: TRBV12-3/TRBV12-4; CDR3nt: TGTGCCAGCAAAGAGGGACTAGCGCCCGGGGAGCAGTTCTTC; CDR3aa: CASKEGLAPGEQFF
abundance: many; d_gene: -; j_gene: TRBJ2-5; v_gene: TRBV5-1; CDR3nt: TGCGCCAGCAGCTTGGTTCCGGGGAATCAAGAGACCCAGTACTTC; CDR3aa: CASSLVPGNQETQYF
abundance: -; d_gene: TRBD1; j_gene: TRBJ2-1; v_gene: TRBV2; CDR3nt: TGTGCCAGCAGTGAAGGGACAGGGAAGGATGAGCAGTTCTTC; CDR3aa: CASSEGTGKDEQFF
abundance: many; d_gene: -; j_gene: TRBJ2-1; v_gene: TRBV6-6; CDR3nt: TGTGCCAGCAGAGAGGAATGGGGAGAGCAGTTCTTC; CDR3aa: CASREEWGEQFF
abundance: many; d_gene: -; j_gene: TRBJ1-2; v_gene: TRBV12-3/TRBV12-4; CDR3nt: TGTGCCAGCAGTCCTATTAATCTTCTATTTGTAGGCTACACCTTC; CDR3aa: CASSPINLLFVGYTF
abundance: -; d_gene: TRBD1; j_gene: TRBJ2-4; v_gene: TRBV27; CDR3nt: TGTGCCAGCAGTCGGGACAGGGTAGCCAAAAACATTCAGTACTTC; CDR3aa: CASSRDRVAKNIQYF
abundance: many; d_gene: TRBD2; j_gene: TRBJ2-1; v_gene: TRBV28; CDR3nt: TGTGCCAGCAGTCCGGGACTAGTAAAACAGTTCTTC; CDR3aa: CASSPGLVKQFF
abundance: many; d_gene: -; j_gene: TRBJ1-5; v_gene: TRBV7-2; CDR3nt: TGTGCCAGCAGCTTGGGCGGGCCCCAGCATTTT; CDR3aa: CASSLGGPQHF
abundance: -; d_gene: TRBD2; j_gene: TRBJ2-3; v_gene: TRBV5-1; CDR3nt: TGCGCCAGCAGCTCTCGTGCGGGAGACACAGATACGCAGTATTTT; CDR3aa: CASSSRAGDTDTQYF
abundance: -; d_gene: TRBD2; j_gene: TRBJ2-7; v_gene: TRBV20-1; CDR3nt: TGCAGTGCTAGAGGAGGACTAGGGGACGAGCAGTACTTC; CDR3aa: CSARGGLGDEQYF
abundance: many; d_gene: -; j_gene: TRBJ1-2; v_gene: TRBV25-1; CDR3nt: TGTGCCAGCAGGGAGTCCTGGGGTGATGGCTACACCTTC; CDR3aa: CASRESWGDGYTF
abundance: -; d_gene: -; j_gene: TRBJ2-2; v_gene: TRBV6-6; CDR3nt: TGTGCCAGCGCTCAAGCTGGGGAGCTGTTTTTT; CDR3aa: CASAQAGELFF
abundance: -; d_gene: -; j_gene: TRBJ1-2; v_gene: TRBV20-1; CDR3nt: TGCAGTGCCTTTAACAGAGCTAACTATGGCTACACCTTC; CDR3aa: CSAFNRANYGYTF
abundance: many; d_gene: TRBD1; j_gene: TRBJ1-3; v_gene: TRBV20-1; CDR3nt: TGCAGTGCTGAGGGGACAGCAGATTCTGGAAACACCATATATTTT; CDR3aa: CSAEGTADSGNTIYF
abundance: many; d_gene: -; j_gene: TRBJ2-3; v_gene: TRBV27; CDR3nt: TGTGCCAGTCAGAGGTCCACAGATACGCAGTATTTT; CDR3aa: CASQRSTDTQYF
abundance: -; d_gene: -; j_gene: TRBJ2-1; v_gene: TRBV10-3; CDR3nt: TGTGCCATCAGTGTGAATACCAATGAGCAGTTCTTC; CDR3aa: CAISVNTNEQFF
abundance: many; d_gene: -; j_gene: TRBJ2-1; v_gene: TRBV20-1; CDR3nt: TGCAGTGCTAGAGATATGGGGGCTGGCAATGAGCAGTTCTTC; CDR3aa: CSARDMGAGNEQFF
abundance: many; d_gene: -; j_gene: TRBJ2-3; v_gene: TRBV24-1; CDR3nt: TGTGCCACCAGTCCGGGACTCCTCACAGATACGCAGTATTTT; CDR3aa: CATSPGLLTDTQYF
abundance: many; d_gene: -; j_gene: TRBJ1-1; v_gene: TRBV2; CDR3nt: TGTGCCAGCAGTGCCACAGTTCCTGAAGCTTTCTTT; CDR3aa: CASSATVPEAFF
abundance: many; d_gene: -; j_gene: TRBJ2-1; v_gene: TRBV12-3/TRBV12-4; CDR3nt: TGTGCCAGCAGTTGGGGGGCCCAAAATGAGCAGTTCTTC; CDR3aa: CASSWGAQNEQFF
abundance: -; d_gene: TRBD2; j_gene: TRBJ2-2; v_gene: TRBV5-1; CDR3nt: TGCGCCAGCAGCTTGCTAGCGGGACCTAACGCGAACACCGGGGAGCTGTTTTTT; CDR3aa: CASSLLAGPNANTGELFF
abundance: -; d_gene: -; j_gene: TRBJ2-5; v_gene: TRBV29-1; CDR3nt: TGCAGCGTTGGGCAGGGGCCGGGAGAGACCCAGTACTTC; CDR3aa: CSVGQGPGETQYF
abundance: -; d_gene: -; j_gene: TRBJ1-4; v_gene: TRBV29-1; CDR3nt: TGCAGCGTTGAAGACAGATTTAATGAAAAACTGTTTTTT; CDR3aa: CSVEDRFNEKLFF
abundance: many; d_gene: -; j_gene: TRBJ1-2; v_gene: TRBV25-1; CDR3nt: TGTGCCAGCAGTGAATCCGGGCTCATCCACTATGGCTACACCTTC; CDR3aa: CASSESGLIHYGYTF
abundance: many; d_gene: -; j_gene: TRBJ2-1; v_gene: TRBV12-3/TRBV12-4; CDR3nt: TGTGCCAGCGGGGAGGACAGGTCTCGCAATGAGCAGTTCTTC; CDR3aa: CASGEDRSRNEQFF
abundance: once; d_gene: -; j_gene: TRBJ2-7; v_gene: TRBV7-9; CDR3nt: TGTGCCAGCAGCCCCGGGGCCCGGGGGTTCGAGCAGTACTTC; CDR3aa: CASSPGARGFEQYF
abundance: many; d_gene: -; j_gene: TRBJ1-3; v_gene: TRBV20-1; CDR3nt: TGCAGTGCTAGTAGCGGAACTGGAAACACCATATATTTT; CDR3aa: CSASSGTGNTIYF
abundance: many; d_gene: -; j_gene: TRBJ1-6; v_gene: TRBV3-1; CDR3nt: TGTGCCAGCAGCCAAGCAGTGGTTTCACCCCTCCACTTT; CDR3aa: CASSQAVVSPLHF